This T cell receptor (beta chain) emerged from a study of T cell repertoires in cytomegalovirus infection. Turning to the study itself: From public TCR beta signatures came an indication of both CMV infection and matching HLA type.

In the case of this clonotype: Its antigen is unidentified.

MiXCR was run by TCRdb on the reads, yielding one entry per CDR3 protein. The repertoire holds about 83,000 distinct CDR3 sequences, with roughly 25% as singletons. The specimen was CD8+ T cells from cultured PBMCs, collected from culture after CMV antigen stimulation. The TCR originated in a human donor in good health (CMV status not recorded). Some clones in this sample may be carry-over from other donors' samples.

This CDR3 is CASSASDSYTEAFF. The CDR3 nucleotides read TGTGCCAGCAGCGCGAGCGACAGTTACACTGAAGCTTTCTTT. This sequence joins TRBV11-2 and TRBJ1-1; D perhaps matches TRBD1 (5 bases). Per the germline V gene, CDR1 is SGHAT and CDR2 is FQNNGV. There are 14 residues in the CDR3. V dropped 5 bases and J dropped 3 bases, with 13 bases sitting between them.